The 20 T cell receptor beta chains below were found in one sample sequenced in a study of cytomegalovirus exposure and HLA in healthy donors. Researchers ran the PCR with 60 Vbeta and 13 Jbeta primers. Profiled with immunoSEQ multiplex PCR; TCRdb holds only in-frame clones, not every one. Among tens of thousands of clones listed, approximately 70% were seen once. Source material: PBMCs. The receptors originated from a man aged 30 to 39 in good health and CMV-seronegative.

This clone came up a few times. The rearrangement uses TRBV4-2 and TRBJ1-3; the D gene is possibly TRBD1 (6 bases). Trimming removed 0 bases from V and 4 bases from J, with 13 bases in between. The V gene's germline CDR1 is LGHNA and CDR2 YNFKEQ. The CDR3 runs to 16 residues. The DNA of the CDR3 is TGTGCCAGCAGCCAAGATGGTGCAGGGGTAGGAAACACCATATATTTT. Protein sequence: CASSQDGAGVGNTIYF.

The rearrangement links TRBV25-1 to TRBJ1-1; TRBD1 aligns across 10 bases. With 5 bases clipped from V and 3 bases from J, the junction kept 6 bases outside the gene matches. Germline V gene sequence: CDR1 MGHDK, CDR2 SYGVNS. CDR3 length: 15 residues. The DNA for the CDR3 is TGTGCCAGCAGTATATCGGGACAGGGGTACACTGAAGCTTTCTTT. This gives the protein CASSISGQGYTEAFF.

The chain links TRBV5-1 to TRBJ2-7, with 8 bases lining up with TRBD2. The CDR3 runs to 14 residues. J was trimmed by 7 bases and V by 0 bases; bases with no gene match: 6. Germline loops: CDR1 SGHRS, CDR2 YFSETQ. The CDR3 coding sequence is TGCGCCAGCAGCTTGGACGGGAGGGCGGTTGAGCAGTACTTC. Its translation: CASSLDGRAVEQYF.

The chain combines TRBV6-5 with TRBJ2-5; D is ambiguous. Germline V gene data show CDR1 as MNHEY and CDR2 as SVGAGI. Trimming pared 2 bases from V and 4 bases from J, leaving 14 bases between. The CDR3 is 15 residues long. The CDR3 here is CASSYGPWAAETQYF. The CDR3 bases are TGTGCCAGCAGTTACGGCCCCTGGGCAGCAGAGACCCAGTACTTC.

V is TRBV7-2 and J is TRBJ2-7; 9 nucleotides agree with TRBD1. This CDR3 is built from 15 residues. Trimming at V came to 3 bases and at J to 6 bases, leaving 9 bases not matched to a gene. CDR1 and CDR2 from the germline V gene are SGHTA and FQGNSA. CDR3 in amino acids: CASSFTGTGLGEQYF. As DNA, the CDR3 is TGTGCCAGCAGCTTCACCGGGACAGGGTTAGGCGAGCAGTACTTC. Full variable domain (missing parts from reference TRBV7-2 and TRBJ2-7): GAGVSQSPSNKVTEKGKDVELRCDPISGHTALYWYRQSLGQGLEFLIYFQGNSAPDKSGLPSDRFSAERTGGSVSTLTIQRTQQEDSAVYLCASSFTGTGLGEQYFGPGTRLTVT.

The genes are TRBV23-1 and TRBJ1-5; a weak D match, TRBD1 (6 bases). TRBV23-1 is identified as an open reading frame with a role that is uncertain. Deletions cut 5 bases from V and 6 bases from J, with 14 bases between. This CDR3 has 14 residues. The CDR3 DNA sequence: TGCGCCAGCAGTTACAGGGTTACAAGTCAGCCCCAGCATTTT. Translating gives CASSYRVTSQPQHF.

This chain links TRBV27 with TRBJ1-1; 12 nucleotides agree with TRBD1. Trimming took 8 bases from V and 5 from J; bases not matched to a gene: 9. Germline CDR1 MNHEY, CDR2 SMNVEV (reference sequence). This CDR3 contains 15 residues. CDR3 residues: CASGPGQGAKTEAFF. The CDR3 region has the DNA TGTGCCAGCGGGCCGGGACAGGGGGCGAAAACTGAAGCTTTCTTT.

This chain links TRBV7-2 with TRBJ2-7; D call uncertain. The V end was cut by 4 bases, the J end by 6 bases, with 13 bases between. The CDR3 runs to 13 residues. Germline V CDR1 and CDR2: SGHTA, FQGNSA. The CDR3 coding sequence is TGTGCCAGCAGCTCTACCCATTCGGGCGAGCAGTACTTC. Protein: CASSSTHSGEQYF.

On this clone: This CDR3 is also generated by other DNA sequences in the sample. This sequence joins TRBV5-5 and TRBJ1-2, with D perhaps matching TRBD1 (5 bases). Trimming took 0 bases from V and 8 from J, leaving 11 bases between them. CDR1 SGHKS and CDR2 YYEKEE come from the germline V gene (reference sequence). The CDR3 totals 13 residues. CDR3 loop: CASSLEAGKGYTF. The DNA of the CDR3 is TGTGCCAGCAGCTTGGAGGCAGGGAAAGGCTACACCTTC.

The chain carries TRBV5-1 and TRBJ2-3; TRBD2 is a possible D gene (5 bases). Germline V lookup: CDR1 SGHRS, CDR2 YFSETQ. CDR3 length: 14 residues. The V gene lost 4 bases and the J gene lost 5 bases, with 14 bases spanning the gap. CDR3 nucleotide sequence: TGCGCCAGCAGCATCGGAACAGAGGGAGATACGCAGTATTTT. This encodes CASSIGTEGDTQYF.

This sequence joins TRBV27 and TRBJ2-7; perhaps TRBD1 as D (5 bases). Between the trimmed V and J ends, which lost 5 bases and 5 bases, there was a span of 13 bases. The CDR3 covers 13 residues. CDR1 and CDR2 (germline): MNHEY, SMNVEV (reference sequence). CDR3 loop: CASSPVRGHEQYF. CDR3 DNA: TGTGCCAGCAGTCCCGTAAGGGGTCACGAGCAGTACTTC.

The chain is built from TRBV6-1 and TRBJ1-2; the match to TRBD1 covers 8 bases. V lost 7 bases, J lost 4 bases, and 8 bases stayed unmatched. Germline values: CDR1 MNHNS, CDR2 SASEGT. CDR3 length: 14 residues. CDR3 nucleotide sequence: TGTGCCAGCACTGACAGGGGCGGGGGCTATGGCTACACCTTC. The encoded protein is CASTDRGGGYGYTF.

This clone was observed a few times. The chain has TRBV4-2 and TRBJ1-2, with D possibly matching TRBD1 (6 bases). Germline loops: CDR1 LGHNA, CDR2 YNFKEQ. Trimming removed 1 base from V and 0 bases from J, with 9 bases in between. The CDR3 loop spans 15 amino acids. In DNA form, the CDR3 reads TGTGCCAGCAGCCAAGGGGGGCCCTCTAACTATGGCTACACCTTC. Residues: CASSQGGPSNYGYTF.

The rearrangement uses TRBV30 and TRBJ2-3; 10 bases agree with TRBD2. V trimming: 4 bases; J trimming: 6 bases; junction bases outside the gene matches: 10. CDR3 length: 15 amino acids. In germline, CDR1 is GTSNPN, CDR2 SVGIG (reference sequence). The CDR3, as DNA: TGTGCCTGGACCGGTAGCGGGGGGCCCCCCGATACGCAGTATTTT. This gives the protein CAWTGSGGPPDTQYF.

V and J are TRBV27 and TRBJ2-7, with 9 bases matching TRBD1. The CDR3 has 15 amino acids. Germline lookup yields CDR1 MNHEY and CDR2 SMNVEV (reference sequence). The V segment lost 2 bases and the J segment 6 bases; nucleotides outside the gene matches: 8. The CDR3 DNA sequence: TGTGCCAGCAGTTTAGCAGGACAGGGGAACGGCGAGCAGTACTTC. It encodes CASSLAGQGNGEQYF.

The chain links TRBV21-1 to TRBJ1-5. TRBV21-1 is reported as a pseudogene. This CDR3 is 14 amino acids long. The CDR3 DNA follows: TGTGCCCTCCGACTGGGGGTAGGCAGGGAGGCCCAGCATTTT. This gives the protein CALRLGVGREAQHF.

This clone was seen just once. This chain's CDR3 is CAWNRGSGDIQYF. The CDR3 DNA reads as TGTGCCTGGAATCGGGGGAGCGGGGACATTCAGTACTTC. The chain carries TRBV30 and TRBJ2-4; 7 bases match TRBD2. V lost 4 bases and J lost 8; bases outside the gene matches: 8. This CDR3 is 13 amino acids long. Germline-derived CDR1 and CDR2 are GTSNPN and SVGIG (reference sequence).

This clone showed up just once. The chain couples TRBV2 to TRBJ2-7, with 8 bases that match TRBD1. Germline trimming cut 6 bases from V and 1 base from J; bases unmatched to any gene: 8. Germline V gene lookup returns CDR1 SNHLY and CDR2 FYNNEI. This CDR3 has 15 residues. The CDR3 is CASSKTGGKSYEQYF. The CDR3 DNA follows: TGTGCCAGCAGCAAAACAGGGGGGAAATCCTACGAGCAGTACTTC.

J is TRBJ2-1 and V is TRBV15, with 10 bases aligning to TRBD1. The CDR3 is 13 residues long. V shed 7 bases, J shed 8 bases, and the junction held 5 bases outside the gene matches. In germline, CDR1 is LNHNV, CDR2 YYDKDF (reference sequence). This CDR3 reads CATKDRGVYEQFF. CDR3 coding DNA: TGTGCCACCAAGGACAGGGGGGTTTATGAGCAGTTCTTC.

The chain couples TRBV2 to TRBJ1-2; 8 nucleotides agree with TRBD1. The trim removed 5 bases at V and 8 bases at J, leaving 10 bases unmatched. Germline V gene data show CDR1 as SNHLY and CDR2 as FYNNEI. This CDR3 contains 14 residues. CDR3 amino acids: CASSPPMDREGYTF. CDR3 DNA: TGTGCCAGCAGTCCTCCCATGGACAGGGAAGGCTACACCTTC. The full variable domain, completed using reference TRBV2 and TRBJ1-2, is EPEVTQTPSHQVTQMGQEVILRCVPISNHLYFYWYRQILGQKVEFLVSFYNNEISEKSEIFDDQFSVERPDGSNFTLKIRSTKLEDSAMYFCASSPPMDREGYTFGSGTRLTVV.